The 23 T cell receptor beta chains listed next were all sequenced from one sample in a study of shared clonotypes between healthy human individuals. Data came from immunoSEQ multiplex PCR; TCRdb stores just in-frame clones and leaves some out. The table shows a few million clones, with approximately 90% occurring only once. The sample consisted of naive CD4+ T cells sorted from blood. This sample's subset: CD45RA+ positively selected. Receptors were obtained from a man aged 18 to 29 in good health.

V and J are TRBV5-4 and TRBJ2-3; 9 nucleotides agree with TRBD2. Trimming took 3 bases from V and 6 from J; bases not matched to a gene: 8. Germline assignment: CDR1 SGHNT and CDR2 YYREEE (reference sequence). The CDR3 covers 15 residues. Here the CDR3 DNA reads TGTGCCAGCAGCTCCACTAGCGGGTCCCGTGATACGCAGTATTTT. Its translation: CASSSTSGSRDTQYF.

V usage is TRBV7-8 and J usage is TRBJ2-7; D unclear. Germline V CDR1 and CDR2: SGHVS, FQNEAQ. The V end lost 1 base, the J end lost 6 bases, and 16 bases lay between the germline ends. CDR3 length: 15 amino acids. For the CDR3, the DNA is TGTGCCAGCAGCTTAGATCCTGGACGGCCCTCCGAGCAGTACTTC. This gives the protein CASSLDPGRPSEQYF.

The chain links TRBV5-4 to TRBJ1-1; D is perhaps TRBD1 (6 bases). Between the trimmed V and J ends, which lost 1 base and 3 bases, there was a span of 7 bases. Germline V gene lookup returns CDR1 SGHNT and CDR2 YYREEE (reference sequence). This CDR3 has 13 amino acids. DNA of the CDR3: TGTGCCAGCAGCTTGTACAGGGACACTGAAGCTTTCTTT. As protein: CASSLYRDTEAFF.

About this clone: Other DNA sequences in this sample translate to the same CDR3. Here the CDR3 reads CASSDLADTQYF. The CDR3 coding sequence is TGTGCCAGCAGTGACCTGGCAGATACGCAGTATTTT. This chain uses TRBV2 with TRBJ2-3; the D is unclear. Germline V CDR1 and CDR2: SNHLY, FYNNEI. The CDR3 runs to 12 residues. The V gene lost 3 bases and the J gene lost 4 bases, with 5 bases spanning the gap.

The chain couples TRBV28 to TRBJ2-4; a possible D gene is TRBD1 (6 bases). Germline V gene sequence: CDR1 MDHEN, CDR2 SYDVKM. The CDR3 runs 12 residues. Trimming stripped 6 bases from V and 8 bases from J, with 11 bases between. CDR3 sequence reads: CASSRTVDIQYF. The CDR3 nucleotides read TGTGCCAGCAGCAGGACAGTGGACATTCAGTACTTC.

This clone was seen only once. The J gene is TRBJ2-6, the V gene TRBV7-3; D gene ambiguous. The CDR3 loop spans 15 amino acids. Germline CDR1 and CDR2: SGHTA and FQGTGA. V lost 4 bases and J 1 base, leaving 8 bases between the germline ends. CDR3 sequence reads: CASSSLSSGANVLTF. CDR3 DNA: TGTGCCAGCAGCTCTCTGAGTTCTGGGGCCAACGTCCTGACTTTC.

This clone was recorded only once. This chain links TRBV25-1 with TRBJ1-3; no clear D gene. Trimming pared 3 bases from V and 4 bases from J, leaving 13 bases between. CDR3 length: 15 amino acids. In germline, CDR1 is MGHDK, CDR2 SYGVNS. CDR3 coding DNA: TGTGCCAGCAGTGATAACGGGAGGAGAGGAAACACCATATATTTT. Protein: CASSDNGRRGNTIYF.

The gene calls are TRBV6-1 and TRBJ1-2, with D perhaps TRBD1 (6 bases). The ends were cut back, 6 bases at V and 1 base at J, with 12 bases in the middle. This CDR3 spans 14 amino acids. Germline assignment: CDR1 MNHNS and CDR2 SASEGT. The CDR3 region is CASSVGQINYGYTF. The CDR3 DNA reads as TGTGCCAGCAGCGTAGGACAGATTAACTATGGCTACACCTTC.

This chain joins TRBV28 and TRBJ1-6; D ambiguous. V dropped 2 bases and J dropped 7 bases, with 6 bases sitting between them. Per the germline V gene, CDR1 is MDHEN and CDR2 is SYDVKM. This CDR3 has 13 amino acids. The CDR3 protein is CASSLDVNSPLHF. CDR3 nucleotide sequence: TGTGCCAGCAGTTTAGACGTCAATTCACCCCTCCACTTT.

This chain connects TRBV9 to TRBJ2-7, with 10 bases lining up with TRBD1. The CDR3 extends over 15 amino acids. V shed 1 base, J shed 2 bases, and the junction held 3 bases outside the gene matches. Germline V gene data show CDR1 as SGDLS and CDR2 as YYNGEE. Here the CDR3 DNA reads TGTGCCAGCAGCGTAATGGGGACAGGGGCCTACGAGCAGTACTTC. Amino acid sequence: CASSVMGTGAYEQYF.

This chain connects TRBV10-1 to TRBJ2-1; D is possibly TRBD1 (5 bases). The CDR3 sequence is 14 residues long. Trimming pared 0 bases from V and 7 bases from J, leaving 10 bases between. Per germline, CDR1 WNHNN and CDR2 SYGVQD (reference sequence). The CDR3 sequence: CASSESGLDNEQFF. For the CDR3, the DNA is TGCGCCAGCAGTGAGTCGGGGCTTGATAATGAGCAGTTCTTC.

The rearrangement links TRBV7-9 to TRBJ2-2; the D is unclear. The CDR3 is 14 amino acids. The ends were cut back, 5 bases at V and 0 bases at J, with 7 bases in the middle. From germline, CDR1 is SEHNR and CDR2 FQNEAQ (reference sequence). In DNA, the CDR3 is TGTGCCAGCAGCCCTCCGGCGAACACCGGGGAGCTGTTTTTT. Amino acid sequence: CASSPPANTGELFF. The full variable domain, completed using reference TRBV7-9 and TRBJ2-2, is DTGVSQNPRHKITKRGQNVTFRCDPISEHNRLYWYRQTLGQGPEFLTYFQNEAQLEKSRLLSDRFSAERPKGSFSTLEIQRTEQGDSAMYLCASSPPANTGELFFGEGSRLTVL.

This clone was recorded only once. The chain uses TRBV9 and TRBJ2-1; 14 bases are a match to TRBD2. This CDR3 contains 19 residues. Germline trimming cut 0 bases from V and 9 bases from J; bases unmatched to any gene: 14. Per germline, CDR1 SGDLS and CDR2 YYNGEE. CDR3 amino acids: CASSVGSRLAGGPAVEQFF. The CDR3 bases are TGTGCCAGCAGCGTAGGTTCCCGACTAGCGGGGGGGCCGGCGGTTGAGCAGTTCTTC.

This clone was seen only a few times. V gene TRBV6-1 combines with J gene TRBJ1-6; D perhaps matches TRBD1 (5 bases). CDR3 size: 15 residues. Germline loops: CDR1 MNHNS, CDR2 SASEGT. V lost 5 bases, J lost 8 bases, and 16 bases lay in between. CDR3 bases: TGTGCCAGCAGTCTCCGAATAGCGGGGGATTCACCCCTCCACTTT. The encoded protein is CASSLRIAGDSPLHF.

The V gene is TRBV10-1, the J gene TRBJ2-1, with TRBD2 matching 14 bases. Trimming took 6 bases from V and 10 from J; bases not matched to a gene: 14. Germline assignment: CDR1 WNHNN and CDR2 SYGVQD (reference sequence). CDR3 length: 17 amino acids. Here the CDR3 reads CASSGSVGTSGSGEQFF. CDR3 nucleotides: TGCGCCAGCAGCGGGTCAGTAGGGACTAGCGGGAGCGGGGAGCAGTTCTTC.

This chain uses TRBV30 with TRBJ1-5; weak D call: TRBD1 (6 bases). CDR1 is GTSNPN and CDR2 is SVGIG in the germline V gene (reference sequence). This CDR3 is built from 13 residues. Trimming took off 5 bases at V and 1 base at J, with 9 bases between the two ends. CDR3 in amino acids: CAWARGSNQPQHF. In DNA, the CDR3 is TGTGCCTGGGCCAGGGGAAGCAATCAGCCCCAGCATTTT.

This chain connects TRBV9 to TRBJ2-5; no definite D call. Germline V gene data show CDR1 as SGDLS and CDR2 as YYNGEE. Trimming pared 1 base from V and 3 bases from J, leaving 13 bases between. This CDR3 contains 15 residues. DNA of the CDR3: TGTGCCAGCAGCGTACCATGGGTCCCTGAAGAGACCCAGTACTTC. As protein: CASSVPWVPEETQYF.

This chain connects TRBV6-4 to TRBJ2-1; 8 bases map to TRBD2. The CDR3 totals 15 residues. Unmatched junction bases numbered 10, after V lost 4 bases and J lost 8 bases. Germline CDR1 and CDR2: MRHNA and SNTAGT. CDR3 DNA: TGTGCCAGCAGTGCGGTAGCGGGAAGTAGCTATGAGCAGTTCTTC. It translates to CASSAVAGSSYEQFF.

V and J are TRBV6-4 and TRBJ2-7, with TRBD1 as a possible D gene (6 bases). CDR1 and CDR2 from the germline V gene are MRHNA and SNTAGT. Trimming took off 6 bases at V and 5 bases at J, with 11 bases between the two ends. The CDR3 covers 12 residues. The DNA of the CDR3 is TGTGCCAGCAGACAGGGTGAGGACGAGCAGTACTTC. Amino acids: CASRQGEDEQYF.

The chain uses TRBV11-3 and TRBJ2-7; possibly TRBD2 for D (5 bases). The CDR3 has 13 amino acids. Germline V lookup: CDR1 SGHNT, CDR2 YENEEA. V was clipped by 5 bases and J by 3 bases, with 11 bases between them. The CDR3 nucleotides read TGTGCCAGCAGCCCCTCGGCGGGCTACGAGCAGTACTTC. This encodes CASSPSAGYEQYF.

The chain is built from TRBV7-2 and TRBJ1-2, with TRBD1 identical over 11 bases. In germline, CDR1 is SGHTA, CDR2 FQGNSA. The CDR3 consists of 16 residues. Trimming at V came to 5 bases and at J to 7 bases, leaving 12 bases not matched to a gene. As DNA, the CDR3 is TGTGCCAGCAGCATATCCTGGACAGGGGGCAAGGGTGGCTACACCTTC. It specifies CASSISWTGGKGGYTF.

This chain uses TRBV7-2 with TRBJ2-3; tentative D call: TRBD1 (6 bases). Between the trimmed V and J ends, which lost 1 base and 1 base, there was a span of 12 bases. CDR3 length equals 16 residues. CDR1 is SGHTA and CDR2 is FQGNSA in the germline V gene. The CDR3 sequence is CASSLVGTTGTDTQYF. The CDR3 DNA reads TGTGCCAGCAGCTTAGTTGGGACAACTGGCACAGATACGCAGTATTTT. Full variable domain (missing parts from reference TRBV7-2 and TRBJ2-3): GAGVSQSPSNKVTEKGKDVELRCDPISGHTALYWYRQSLGQGLEFLIYFQGNSAPDKSGLPSDRFSAERTGGSVSTLTIQRTQQEDSAVYLCASSLVGTTGTDTQYFGPGTRLTVL.

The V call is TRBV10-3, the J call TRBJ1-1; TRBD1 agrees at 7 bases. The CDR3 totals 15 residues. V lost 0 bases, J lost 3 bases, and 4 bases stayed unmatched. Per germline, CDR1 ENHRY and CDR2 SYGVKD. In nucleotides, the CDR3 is TGTGCCATCAGTGAGTCTCGGGACAGCCACACTGAAGCTTTCTTT. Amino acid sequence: CAISESRDSHTEAFF.